The 18 T cell receptor beta chains in this list originate from one sample, sequenced in a study of cytomegalovirus exposure and HLA in healthy donors. PCR involved 60 Vbeta and 13 Jbeta primers. Repertoires were generated with immunoSEQ multiplex PCR, while TCRdb's copy carries only in-frame clones and drops some. The sample includes about 57,000 clones, approximately 79% of them seen just once. The sample consisted of PBMCs. The receptors were sampled from a woman aged 25 to 39 in good health and CMV-seronegative.

The J gene is TRBJ1-1, the V gene TRBV5-1, with D possibly being TRBD1 (5 bases). The CDR3 has 16 residues. Germline CDR1 SGHRS, CDR2 YFSETQ. Trimming removed 0 bases at V and 4 bases at J, with 16 bases between. CDR3 bases: TGCGCCAGCAGCTTGGAAGGGGCGCCCTCCCCCACTGAAGCTTTCTTT. Translated: CASSLEGAPSPTEAFF.

The chain employs TRBV28 and TRBJ2-4, with a weak D call TRBD1 (6 bases). This CDR3 region has 11 residues. V was cut by 7 bases and J by 8 bases, with 9 bases left in between. CDR1 is MDHEN, CDR2 SYDVKM, per germline. For the CDR3, the DNA is TGTGCCAGCATACAGGGAGACATTCAGTACTTC. It specifies CASIQGDIQYF.

CDR3 protein: CASSLGDRAQPQHF. Written as DNA, the CDR3 is TGTGCCAGCAGCTTAGGCGACAGGGCCCAGCCCCAGCATTTT. This chain links TRBV7-4 with TRBJ1-5; 7 nucleotides line up with TRBD1. This CDR3 is built from 14 residues. The V segment lost 1 base and the J segment 7 bases; nucleotides outside the gene matches: 4. CDR1 and CDR2 from the germline V gene are SGHVT and SQSDAQ.

This chain connects TRBV5-4 to TRBJ1-2; 11 bases match TRBD1. Germline CDR1 and CDR2: SGHNT and YYREEE (reference sequence). CDR3 size: 14 residues. The junction had 5 bases not matched to a gene; V was cut back by 4 bases and J by 6 bases. The DNA for the CDR3 is TGTGCCAGCAGCCGGGGGACAGGGGGGGATGGCTACACCTTC. Amino acid sequence: CASSRGTGGDGYTF.

The gene calls are TRBV7-9 and TRBJ2-3; 13 positions agree with TRBD2. The CDR3 runs to 18 residues. The V gene's germline CDR1 is SEHNR and CDR2 FQNEAQ (reference sequence). V trimming: 2 bases; J trimming: 2 bases; junction bases outside the gene matches: 7. CDR3 sequence: CASSLWGLAGSITDTQYF. The CDR3, as DNA: TGTGCCAGCAGCTTATGGGGACTAGCGGGGAGCATCACAGATACGCAGTATTTT.

The J gene is TRBJ2-7, the V gene TRBV28; D remains ambiguous. The V end lost 5 bases, the J end lost 1 base, and 3 bases lay between the germline ends. Germline CDR1 reads MDHEN; CDR2 reads SYDVKM. The CDR3 sequence is 11 residues long. CDR3 nucleotide sequence: TGTGCCAGCAGTCAGTCCTACGAGCAGTACTTC. Protein product: CASSQSYEQYF.

J is TRBJ1-3 and V is TRBV30; no reliable D call. The germline CDR1 and CDR2 sequences are GTSNPN and SVGIG (reference sequence). The CDR3 has 12 amino acids. The V and J ends lost 4 bases and 4 bases respectively, with 8 bases between them. CDR3 coding DNA: TGTGCCTGGAAAGCCTCGGGAAACACCATATATTTT. Its protein is CAWKASGNTIYF.

The rearrangement joins TRBV10-2 to TRBJ2-1; 16 nucleotides agree with TRBD2. CDR3 length: 18 amino acids. V was clipped by 6 bases and J by 9 bases; unmatched bases: 14. Per the germline V gene, CDR1 is WSHSY and CDR2 is SAAADI. CDR3 DNA sequence: TGCGCCAGCAGATTGACCGTACCCGGGACTAGCGGGAGGGCTGAGCAGTTCTTC. As protein: CASRLTVPGTSGRAEQFF.

The chain combines TRBV27 with TRBJ2-7; D possibly corresponds to TRBD1 (6 bases). There are 14 residues in the CDR3. CDR1 MNHEY and CDR2 SMNVEV come from the germline V gene (reference sequence). Between the trimmed V and J ends, which lost 6 bases and 0 bases, there was a span of 12 bases. CDR3 in amino acids: CASREGVNSYEQYF. The DNA of the CDR3 is TGTGCCAGCAGAGAGGGGGTAAACTCCTACGAGCAGTACTTC.

The rearrangement uses TRBV4-3 and TRBJ1-1; TRBD1 might be the D (5 bases). There are 14 residues in the CDR3. The germline CDR1 and CDR2 sequences are LGHNA and YSLEER. V was clipped by 4 bases and J by 1 base, with 10 bases between them. This CDR3 is CASSPDTSNTEAFF. In DNA, the CDR3 is TGCGCCAGCAGCCCGGACACTTCGAACACTGAAGCTTTCTTT.

The V gene is TRBV2, the J gene TRBJ2-3; 8 bases match TRBD2. V shed 8 bases, J shed 2 bases, and the junction held 6 bases outside the gene matches. This CDR3 has 14 amino acids. Germline V gene sequence: CDR1 SNHLY, CDR2 FYNNEI. CDR3 coding DNA: TGTGCCAGCTTATCTAGCGGGTACACAGATACGCAGTATTTT. Its translation: CASLSSGYTDTQYF. Full variable domain (remainder filled in from reference TRBV2 and TRBJ2-3): EPEVTQTPSHQVTQMGQEVILRCVPISNHLYFYWYRQILGQKVEFLVSFYNNEISEKSEIFDDQFSVERPDGSNFTLKIRSTKLEDSAMYFCASLSSGYTDTQYFGPGTRLTVL.

The chain joins TRBV27 to TRBJ1-2, with TRBD1 matching over 9 bases. Germline V gene data show CDR1 as MNHEY and CDR2 as SMNVEV (reference sequence). V dropped 5 bases and J dropped 2; count of bases not matched to a gene: 6. The length of the CDR3 is 15 residues. The CDR3 coding sequence is TGTGCCAGCAGTACACACAGGGGGCCCAACTATGGCTACACCTTC. Residues: CASSTHRGPNYGYTF.

The chain uses TRBV18 and TRBJ2-1, with 8 nucleotides matching TRBD1. The CDR3 runs 16 residues. Germline assignment: CDR1 KGHSH and CDR2 LQKENI. The V gene end was trimmed by 3 bases and the J gene end by 6 bases; junction bases not matched to a gene: 10. The CDR3 nucleotides read TGTGCCAGCTCACCGGCAATGGACAGGGTGGGCAATGAGCAGTTCTTC. Translated: CASSPAMDRVGNEQFF. Full variable domain (missing parts from reference TRBV18 and TRBJ2-1): NAGVMQNPRHLVRRRGQEARLRCSPMKGHSHVYWYRQLPEEGLKFMVYLQKENIIDESGMPKERFSAEFPKEGPSILRIQQVVRGDSAAYFCASSPAMDRVGNEQFFGPGTRLTVL.

This clone was observed a few times. The V and J genes are TRBV4-3 and TRBJ1-1; no clear D. This CDR3 is 13 amino acids long. V dropped 0 bases and J dropped 6 bases, with 8 bases sitting between them. The germline V gene encodes CDR1 LGHNA and CDR2 YSLEER. CDR3 in DNA: TGCGCCAGCAGCCAAGATCGGCAGGCTGAAGCTTTCTTT. Translated, it gives CASSQDRQAEAFF.

The rearrangement links TRBV25-1 to TRBJ2-6, with D uncertain. Germline V gene sequence: CDR1 MGHDK, CDR2 SYGVNS. The CDR3 is 13 amino acids. The germline V and J ends were trimmed by 7 bases and 2 bases, with 6 bases remaining between them. CDR3 region: CASTHTGANVLTF. The CDR3 nucleotides are TGTGCCAGCACACACACTGGGGCCAACGTCCTGACTTTC. Full variable domain (remainder filled in from reference TRBV25-1 and TRBJ2-6): EADIYQTPRYLVIGTGKKITLECSQTMGHDKMYWYQQDPGMELHLIHYSYGVNSTEKGDLSSESTVSRIRTEHFPLTLESARPSHTSQYLCASTHTGANVLTFGAGSRLTVL.

This sequence joins TRBV18 and TRBJ1-3; D is undetermined. Germline V gene data show CDR1 as KGHSH and CDR2 as LQKENI. Trimming shortened V by 0 bases and J by 8 bases, and 8 bases separated the two germline ends. CDR3 length equals 13 residues. In DNA form, the CDR3 reads TGTGCCAGCTCACCACCAGTCCGGGACACCATATATTTT. This codes for CASSPPVRDTIYF.

The chain recombines TRBV6-1 with TRBJ2-1, with 12 positions matching TRBD2. CDR1 is MNHNS and CDR2 is SASEGT in the germline V gene. CDR3 size: 14 residues. With V trimmed by 8 bases and J by 6 bases, 5 bases remained unmatched. The CDR3 sequence: CASGLAGSGNEQFF. The CDR3 DNA sequence: TGTGCCAGCGGACTAGCGGGAAGCGGCAATGAGCAGTTCTTC.

The chain is built from TRBV19 and TRBJ1-2; D is undetermined. In germline, CDR1 is LNHDA, CDR2 SQIVND (reference sequence). The CDR3 runs to 11 residues. Trimming removed 10 bases at V and 4 bases at J, with 10 bases between. The CDR3 coding sequence is TGTGCCATTTCCTCCGGCTATGGCTACACCTTC. Residues: CAISSGYGYTF. Full variable domain (remainder filled in from reference TRBV19 and TRBJ1-2): DGGITQSPKYLFRKEGQNVTLSCEQNLNHDAMYWYRQDPGQGLRLIYYSQIVNDFQKGDIAEGYSVSREKKESFPLTVTSAQKNPTAFYLCAISSGYGYTFGSGTRLTVV.